The entry below gives a single T cell receptor beta chain sequence along with its context. This record belongs to a study of blood T cell repertoires in COVID-19. As for the study in general: Acute-phase and convalescent COVID-19 samples originated in the United States, Italy and Spain.

How the authors handled the data: From reference gene primer amplification, estimates of nucleated cell counts were derived. Repertoires were generated with immunoSEQ multiplex PCR, while TCRdb's copy carries only in-frame clones and drops some. V, J and clone size were drawn from that table, and D and trimming were deduced from the DNA. The sample has fewer than 350,000 clones; 85% to 90% are singletons. Sequenced material: peripheral blood. This clonotype was sampled from a man aged 40-49 years with acute or convalescent COVID-19.

The CDR3 nucleotides read TGTGCCAGCAGCCCAGACAGATATGGCTACACCTTC. Amino acids: CASSPDRYGYTF. The chain recombines TRBV11-2 with TRBJ1-2, with a weak D call TRBD1 (5 bases). CDR3 length: 12 amino acids. Trimming left V 5 bases short and J 5 bases short, with 9 bases between. The germline CDR1 and CDR2 sequences are SGHAT and FQNNGV.